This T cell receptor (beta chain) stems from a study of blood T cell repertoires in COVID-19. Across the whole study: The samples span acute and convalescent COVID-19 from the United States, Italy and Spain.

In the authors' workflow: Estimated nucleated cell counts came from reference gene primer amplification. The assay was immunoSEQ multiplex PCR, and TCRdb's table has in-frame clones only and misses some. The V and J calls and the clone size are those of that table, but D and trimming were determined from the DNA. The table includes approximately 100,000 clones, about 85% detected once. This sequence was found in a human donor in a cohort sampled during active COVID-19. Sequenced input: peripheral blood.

The CDR3 region is CASSSSFGGTGEQFF. Here the CDR3 DNA reads TGTGCCAGCAGCTCCTCCTTTGGAGGAACGGGTGAGCAGTTCTTC. The chain carries TRBV7-3 and TRBJ2-1; perhaps TRBD2 as D (5 bases). CDR1 and CDR2 from the germline V gene are SGHTA and FQGTGA. The CDR3 extends over 15 amino acids. Trimming took 4 bases from V and 9 from J, leaving 19 bases between them.